One sample yielded the 20 T cell receptor beta chains listed below, sequenced in a study of blood T cell repertoires in COVID-19. TCRdb keeps only in-frame clones here, not all; method: immunoSEQ multiplex PCR. Among some 300,000 clones, about nine tenths were seen once, and the ten largest hold 1.5% to 2%. Sequences were obtained from peripheral blood. The origin of the receptors is a woman in her 30s with COVID-19, enrolled during active disease.

This chain connects TRBV18 to TRBJ1-1; 8 bases fit TRBD1. The CDR3 is 15 residues long. Germline CDR1 is KGHSH and CDR2 is LQKENI. V lost 5 bases, J lost 4 bases, and 9 bases stayed unmatched. The CDR3 coding sequence is TGTGCCAGCTCAGCAGACAGGGGACTTTCCACTGAAGCTTTCTTT. This gives the protein CASSADRGLSTEAFF.

The chain joins TRBV28 to TRBJ2-7; a weak D match, TRBD2 (6 bases). V lost 6 bases to trimming and J lost 1 base, with 7 bases between them. There are 12 residues in the CDR3. The germline CDR1 and CDR2 sequences are MDHEN and SYDVKM. The CDR3, as DNA: TGTGCCAGCAGGGGACTGTCCTACGAGCAGTACTTC. Protein: CASRGLSYEQYF.

The rearrangement joins TRBV18 to TRBJ2-3; 13 nucleotides agree with TRBD2. The V gene's germline CDR1 is KGHSH and CDR2 LQKENI. J gave up 6 bases and V 3 bases, and 6 bases lay outside the gene matches. The CDR3 has 16 residues. The CDR3 reads CASSPGTSGAWDTQYF. CDR3 nucleotide sequence: TGTGCCAGCTCACCTGGGACTAGCGGGGCTTGGGATACGCAGTATTTT.

The V call is TRBV2, the J call TRBJ2-3, with D tentatively TRBD1 (6 bases). This CDR3 has 16 amino acids. Germline assignment: CDR1 SNHLY and CDR2 FYNNEI. V lost 5 bases and J lost 0, with 15 bases in between. The CDR3 region is CASSPGPGVSTDTQYF. Written as DNA, the CDR3 is TGTGCCAGCAGTCCGGGCCCAGGGGTAAGCACAGATACGCAGTATTTT.

The chain has TRBV5-1 and TRBJ1-1; D is undetermined. Trimming shortened V by 0 bases and J by 0 bases, and 12 bases separated the two germline ends. Germline assignment: CDR1 SGHRS and CDR2 YFSETQ. This CDR3 has 16 residues. In DNA, the CDR3 is TGCGCCAGCAGCTTGGGGGTGGCGGTCCTGAACACTGAAGCTTTCTTT. Protein sequence: CASSLGVAVLNTEAFF. Complete variable domain (other parts from reference TRBV5-1 and TRBJ1-1): KAGVTQTPRYLIKTRGQQVTLSCSPISGHRSVSWYQQTPGQGLQFLFEYFSETQRNKGNFPGRFSGRQFSNSRSEMNVSTLELGDSALYLCASSLGVAVLNTEAFFGQGTRLTVV.

The chain links TRBV23-1 to TRBJ2-7; the match to TRBD2 covers 7 bases. Being an ORF, TRBV23-1 has a function that is uncertain. CDR3 length: 15 amino acids. J was trimmed by 3 bases and V by 3 bases; bases with no gene match: 8. CDR3: CASSHPASGDYEQYF. In DNA, the CDR3 is TGCGCCAGCAGTCACCCGGCTAGCGGAGACTACGAGCAGTACTTC.

The chain couples TRBV15 to TRBJ1-2; 7 nucleotides agree with TRBD1. With 0 bases clipped from V and 6 bases from J, the junction kept 7 bases outside the gene matches. The germline gives CDR1 LNHNV, CDR2 YYDKDF (reference sequence). This CDR3 has 15 residues. The CDR3 DNA sequence: TGTGCCACCAGCAGAGATGACTTAACAGGGGATGGCTACACCTTC. Amino acid sequence: CATSRDDLTGDGYTF.

V gene TRBV3-1 (or the pseudogene TRBV3-2) combines with J gene TRBJ1-6, with D unresolved. The CDR3 runs 18 residues. Between the trimmed V and J ends, which lost 1 base and 1 base, there was a span of 14 bases. Germline assignment: CDR1 LGHDT and CDR2 YNNKEL (reference sequence). CDR3 DNA sequence: TGTGCCAGCAGCCAAGGGGCCACAGAGAGTTCCTATAATTCACCCCTCCACTTT. The encoded protein is CASSQGATESSYNSPLHF.

V usage is TRBV30 and J usage is TRBJ1-2; D is unresolved. Per germline, CDR1 GTSNPN and CDR2 SVGIG (reference sequence). The CDR3 totals 14 residues. V lost 2 bases and J 2 bases, leaving 12 bases between the germline ends. The CDR3 DNA reads TGTGCCTGGAGTCCCCTCGGAGGGAACTATGGCTACACCTTC. This encodes CAWSPLGGNYGYTF.

This clone was detected only a few times. This sequence joins TRBV10-2 and TRBJ2-1; 9 bases map to TRBD2. Germline V gives CDR1 WSHSY, CDR2 SAAADI. The CDR3 runs 15 residues. Trimming at V came to 7 bases and at J to 4 bases, leaving 8 bases not matched to a gene. The CDR3 protein is CASKDVAGEYNEQFF. In DNA, the CDR3 is TGCGCCAGCAAAGATGTAGCGGGGGAATACAATGAGCAGTTCTTC.

This rearrangement joins TRBV5-1 to TRBJ2-3; weak D call: TRBD1 (7 bases). Germline CDR1 SGHRS, CDR2 YFSETQ. CDR3 size: 15 residues. V lost 4 bases and J 6 bases, leaving 18 bases between the germline ends. The CDR3 sequence is CASSPGHGGGDTQYF. Here the CDR3 DNA reads TGCGCCAGCAGCCCCGGACACGGAGGGGGCGATACGCAGTATTTT.

The V and J genes are TRBV18 and TRBJ2-3; a weak D match, TRBD1 (5 bases). This CDR3 has 15 residues. The germline CDR1 and CDR2 sequences are KGHSH and LQKENI. The germline V and J ends were trimmed by 2 bases and 2 bases, with 11 bases remaining between them. DNA for the CDR3: TGTGCCAGCTCACCAAAGACAGAGACCACAGATACGCAGTATTTT. Amino acids: CASSPKTETTDTQYF.

The rearrangement links TRBV2 to TRBJ1-1; possible D gene TRBD1, 5 bases. Germline CDR1 and CDR2: SNHLY and FYNNEI. Deletions cut 9 bases from V and 4 bases from J, with 21 bases between. This CDR3 spans 15 amino acids. CDR3 sequence: CARSGPGGRSTEAFF. CDR3 sequence (DNA): TGTGCCAGATCCGGACCGGGGGGAAGGAGCACTGAAGCTTTCTTT.

V usage is TRBV14 and J usage is TRBJ2-7; 12 bases align to TRBD2. V dropped 8 bases and J dropped 7; count of bases not matched to a gene: 9. CDR3 length: 14 amino acids. The germline gives CDR1 SGHDN, CDR2 FVKESK. CDR3 protein: CASGRLAGAREQYF. CDR3 nucleotides: TGTGCCAGCGGCAGACTAGCGGGGGCTAGGGAGCAGTACTTC.

The chain employs TRBV2 and TRBJ2-2; TRBD2 agrees at 9 bases. V gave up 4 bases and J gave up 0 bases; unmatched junction bases: 6. Germline values: CDR1 SNHLY, CDR2 FYNNEI. The CDR3 runs 17 residues. The CDR3 region is CASSVWLAGSNTGELFF. The CDR3 DNA follows: TGTGCCAGCAGTGTATGGCTAGCGGGGTCGAACACCGGGGAGCTGTTTTTT.

This sequence joins TRBV6-1 and TRBJ1-1; D might be TRBD1 (5 bases). This CDR3 is built from 15 residues. V gave up 2 bases and J gave up 0 bases, with 10 bases separating them. Germline values: CDR1 MNHNS, CDR2 SASEGT. The CDR3 region is CASSESRQMNTEAFF. The CDR3 DNA follows: TGTGCCAGCAGTGAATCACGACAGATGAACACTGAAGCTTTCTTT.

The chain couples TRBV19 to TRBJ2-3, with 11 bases aligning to TRBD1. Trimming took 9 bases from V and 4 from J; bases not matched to a gene: 3. From germline, CDR1 is LNHDA and CDR2 SQIVND (reference sequence). This CDR3 comprises 13 residues. The CDR3 here is CASGTGGADTQYF. The CDR3 bases are TGTGCCAGCGGGACAGGGGGTGCAGATACGCAGTATTTT.

This clone has just one count. The rearrangement links TRBV6-5 to TRBJ2-1; TRBD2 aligns across 8 bases. The germline gives CDR1 MNHEY, CDR2 SVGAGI. This CDR3 region has 14 residues. V shed 6 bases and J 6 bases; nucleotides not matched to a gene: 7. The CDR3 DNA sequence: TGTGCCAGCAGGGCGGGGGGCTCCCGCAATGAGCAGTTCTTC. Its translation is CASRAGGSRNEQFF.

V gene TRBV18 combines with J gene TRBJ1-2, with a tentative D call TRBD1 (5 bases). The CDR3 extends over 14 amino acids. In germline, CDR1 is KGHSH, CDR2 LQKENI. Between the trimmed V and J ends, which lost 0 bases and 7 bases, there was a span of 12 bases. Here the CDR3 reads CASSPPSLRGGYTF. CDR3 in DNA: TGTGCCAGCTCACCACCTAGTCTAAGGGGTGGCTACACCTTC.

The V gene is TRBV11-3, the J gene TRBJ1-6; weak D call: TRBD1 (5 bases). Germline values: CDR1 SGHNT, CDR2 YENEEA. The CDR3 extends over 16 amino acids. V was shortened by 0 bases and J by 6 bases, with 12 bases between the two germline ends. CDR3 sequence reads: CASSLEGTGGNSPLHF. The CDR3 DNA reads TGTGCCAGCAGCTTAGAGGGGACGGGGGGTAATTCACCCCTCCACTTT.